This TCR beta chain was profiled in a study of neoadjuvant anti-PD-1 for oral cavity cancer. This sample's time point: after neoadjuvant nivolumab, at surgical resection. Sequencing used immunoSEQ multiplex PCR; TCRdb keeps in-frame clones, though not all of them. The table records some 22,000 clones, about 27% of them present only once. The CDR3 has 13 residues. Trimming removed 5 bases from V and 4 bases from J, with 8 bases in between. Per the germline V gene, CDR1 is LNHNV and CDR2 is YYDKDF (reference sequence). This specimen was tumor tissue, taken after nivolumab (anti-PD-1) treatment. The source is a person aged 35-79 years with oral cavity squamous cell carcinoma. This chain links TRBV15 with TRBJ1-4; D unclear. CDR3 region: CATSSSLNEKLFF. The DNA for the CDR3 is TGTGCCACCAGCTCGAGCCTTAATGAAAAACTGTTTTTT.